The 21 T cell receptor beta chains below come from one sample, sequenced in a study of control samples from healthy donors and cancer patients. The assay was immunoSEQ multiplex PCR, and TCRdb's table has in-frame clones only and misses some. The data show 150,000 to 200,000 clones, about 92% seen once. Sequenced sample: blood. These receptors were collected from a man aged 30 to 39 in good health.

The chain carries TRBV5-1 and TRBJ2-3; D is possibly TRBD1 or TRBD2 (5 bases each). With 7 bases removed from V and 6 bases from J, the gap between germline ends came to 21 bases. Germline V gene lookup returns CDR1 SGHRS and CDR2 YFSETQ. CDR3 length: 15 residues. The CDR3 DNA sequence: TGCGCCAGCGGCCTGGGGGTAGCCGGTCCGGATACGCAGTATTTT. This codes for CASGLGVAGPDTQYF.

The chain links TRBV4-3 to TRBJ2-2, with D unclear. The germline V and J ends were trimmed by 4 bases and 3 bases, with 9 bases remaining between them. Germline V lookup: CDR1 LGHNA, CDR2 YSLEER. This CDR3 has 14 amino acids. The CDR3 bases are TGCGCCAGCAGCCTGGACGGATACACCGGGGAGCTGTTTTTT. It is translated as CASSLDGYTGELFF.

A note on this clone: This same CDR3 is encoded by further DNA sequences in the sample. V usage is TRBV11-3 and J usage is TRBJ1-1; unclear D gene. The CDR3 loop spans 15 amino acids. Germline V lookup: CDR1 SGHNT, CDR2 YENEEA. V was pared by 5 bases and J by 4 bases, with 17 bases between. DNA for the CDR3: TGTGCCAGCAGCCGACGGGAGGGTGTGATCACTGAAGCTTTCTTT. Translated, it gives CASSRREGVITEAFF.

V and J are TRBV18 and TRBJ2-7, with D hard to call. Germline CDR1 is KGHSH and CDR2 is LQKENI. V lost 5 bases and J 2 bases, leaving 10 bases between the germline ends. CDR3 size: 13 residues. The chain's CDR3 is CASSALKAYEQYF. CDR3 DNA: TGTGCCAGCTCAGCCCTGAAGGCCTACGAGCAGTACTTC.

The chain links TRBV30 to TRBJ2-6; TRBD1 matches at 11 bases. The CDR3 loop spans 15 amino acids. CDR1 GTSNPN and CDR2 SVGIG come from the germline V gene (reference sequence). The V gene end was trimmed by 3 bases and the J gene end by 2 bases; junction bases not matched to a gene: 0. The CDR3 protein is CAWRGQGAGANVLTF. The CDR3 DNA follows: TGTGCCTGGAGGGGACAGGGGGCTGGGGCCAACGTCCTGACTTTC.

The chain recombines TRBV25-1 with TRBJ2-6; no clear D. V shed 4 bases and J shed 1 base, with 8 bases lying between them. Germline lookup yields CDR1 MGHDK and CDR2 SYGVNS. The CDR3 contains 15 residues. The CDR3 DNA is TGTGCCAGCAGTGGCAGGCGTTCTGGGGCCAACGTCCTGACTTTC. This translates into CASSGRRSGANVLTF.

The chain couples TRBV28 to TRBJ1-1; D uncertain. The CDR3 loop spans 11 amino acids. Per germline, CDR1 MDHEN and CDR2 SYDVKM. Deletions cut 6 bases from V and 0 bases from J, with 2 bases between. The CDR3 region has the DNA TGTGCCAGCAGGATGAACACTGAAGCTTTCTTT. Protein sequence: CASRMNTEAFF.

Turning to this clone: The same CDR3 arises from other DNA sequences in this sample as well. This chain joins TRBV30 and TRBJ1-5, with D uncertain. The CDR3 contains 13 residues. Trimming removed 1 base from V and 2 bases from J, with 6 bases in between. The germline V gene has CDR1 GTSNPN and CDR2 SVGIG (reference sequence). The CDR3 here is CAWSEGGNQPQHF. The CDR3, as DNA: TGTGCCTGGAGTGAGGGTGGCAATCAGCCCCAGCATTTT. The whole variable domain, remainder taken from reference TRBV30 and TRBJ1-5, is SQTIHQWPATLVQPVGSPLSLECTVEGTSNPNLYWYRQAAGRGLQLLFYSVGIGQISSEVPQNLSASRPQDRQFILSSKKLLLSDSGFYLCAWSEGGNQPQHFGDGTRLSIL.

The rearrangement joins TRBV30 to TRBJ2-1; perhaps TRBD2 as D (7 bases). The CDR3 contains 18 residues. Germline assignment: CDR1 GTSNPN and CDR2 SVGIG (reference sequence). The V end was cut by 0 bases, the J end by 0 bases, with 18 bases between. CDR3 sequence: CAWSVPRSRGASYNEQFF. The CDR3 DNA reads as TGTGCCTGGAGTGTCCCTCGATCTCGGGGGGCCTCCTACAATGAGCAGTTCTTC.

This clone occurred once. The chain's CDR3 is CASSLVGIGYNEQFF. The CDR3 DNA follows: TGTGCCAGCAGCTTGGTAGGAATCGGGTACAATGAGCAGTTCTTC. The chain carries TRBV5-5 and TRBJ2-1; the D is unclear. The CDR3 runs 15 residues. Germline loops: CDR1 SGHKS, CDR2 YYEKEE (reference sequence). V dropped 0 bases and J dropped 4 bases, with 11 bases sitting between them. Using reference TRBV5-5 and TRBJ2-1 for the parts outside the CDR3, the full variable domain is DAGVTQSPTHLIKTRGQQVTLRCSPISGHKSVSWYQQVLGQGPQFIFQYYEKEERGRGNFPDRFSARQFPNYSSELNVNALLLGDSALYLCASSLVGIGYNEQFFGPGTRLTVL.

The gene calls are TRBV6-1 and TRBJ2-7, with D possibly TRBD2 on 7 matching bases. V dropped 4 bases and J dropped 7 bases, with 20 bases sitting between them. CDR3 length: 15 residues. Germline V gene sequence: CDR1 MNHNS, CDR2 SASEGT. CDR3 DNA: TGTGCCAGCAGTGGAGCCGGACAGAGGGGAGGGGAGCAGTACTTC. It specifies CASSGAGQRGGEQYF.

This rearrangement joins TRBV23-1 to TRBJ1-2; TRBD1 might be the D (6 bases). TRBV23-1 is an ORF, and what it does is uncertain. The CDR3 covers 13 residues. The V end lost 5 bases, the J end lost 8 bases, and 15 bases lay between the germline ends. CDR3: CASSYRTAEGYTF. The CDR3 nucleotides are TGCGCCAGCAGTTATCGGACAGCGGAGGGCTACACCTTC.

J is TRBJ1-2 and V is TRBV4-1; TRBD1 matches 12 bases. This CDR3 comprises 16 residues. CDR1 and CDR2 (germline): MGHRA, YSYEKL. Unmatched junction bases numbered 4, after V lost 1 base and J lost 4 bases. CDR3 in amino acids: CASSQGGQGAVYGYTF. In nucleotides, the CDR3 is TGCGCCAGCAGCCAAGGGGGACAGGGGGCAGTCTATGGCTACACCTTC.

This chain uses TRBV29-1 with TRBJ1-1; D uncertain. The V gene's germline CDR1 is SQVTM and CDR2 ANQGSEA. The CDR3 has 14 residues. V shed 3 bases and J shed 1 base, with 12 bases lying between them. CDR3 nucleotide sequence: TGCAGCGTTGAGAGGCGTCAGGCGAACACTGAAGCTTTCTTT. Its protein is CSVERRQANTEAFF.

CDR3 residues: CASAAGGGAQETQYF. CDR3 nucleotide sequence: TGTGCCAGCGCGGCTGGCGGGGGGGCCCAAGAGACCCAGTACTTC. The J gene is TRBJ2-5, the V gene TRBV11-3; 9 nucleotides match TRBD2. CDR1 and CDR2 from the germline V gene are SGHNT and YENEEA. V was pared by 8 bases and J by 1 base, with 8 bases of the junction left unmatched. The CDR3 is made up of 15 amino acids. The entire variable domain, with the rest obtained from reference TRBV11-3 and TRBJ2-5, is as follows: EAGVVQSPRYKIIEKKQPVAFWCNPISGHNTLYWYLQNLGQGPELLIRYENEEAVDDSQLPKDRFSAERLKGVDSTLKIQPAELGDSAVYLCASAAGGGAQETQYFGPGTRLLVL.

V gene TRBV9 combines with J gene TRBJ1-1; 9 bases align to TRBD1. V shed 4 bases and J 0 bases; nucleotides not matched to a gene: 7. The germline V gene has CDR1 SGDLS and CDR2 YYNGEE. The CDR3 totals 16 residues. This CDR3 reads CASSPDRGWMNTEAFF. CDR3 nucleotides: TGTGCCAGCAGCCCCGACAGGGGGTGGATGAACACTGAAGCTTTCTTT.

J is TRBJ2-7 and V is TRBV28; D might be TRBD1 or TRBD2, each matching 5 bases. The CDR3 loop spans 13 amino acids. Germline-derived CDR1 and CDR2 are MDHEN and SYDVKM. The V end was cut by 7 bases, the J end by 7 bases, with 17 bases between. The CDR3 nucleotides are TGTGCCAGCATAAGGCCGGGGACGGGAGAGCAGTACTTC. Translation: CASIRPGTGEQYF.

The chain couples TRBV3-1 (or the pseudogene TRBV3-2) to TRBJ2-7; 10 bases agree with TRBD2. Trimming cost V 3 bases and J 3 bases; bases outside gene matches: 8. The CDR3 sequence is 16 residues long. Germline CDR1 and CDR2: LGHDT and YNNKEL (reference sequence). Here the CDR3 DNA reads TGTGCCAGCAGCCACGGCTCGGCTAGCGGGAGCTACGAGCAGTACTTC. Residues: CASSHGSASGSYEQYF.

This chain links TRBV4-2 with TRBJ2-1, with D perhaps matching TRBD1 or TRBD2 (6 bases each). The CDR3 is made up of 15 amino acids. In germline, CDR1 is LGHNA, CDR2 YNFKEQ. V lost 3 bases to trimming and J lost 3 bases, with 12 bases between them. In nucleotides, the CDR3 is TGTGCCAGCAGCCAGGGGGCGGGATTCTACAATGAGCAGTTCTTC. Its translation: CASSQGAGFYNEQFF.

The chain is built from TRBV14 and TRBJ2-5; 7 bases are shared with TRBD2. V lost 3 bases and J lost 0; bases outside the gene matches: 7. The length of the CDR3 is 16 residues. Germline-derived CDR1 and CDR2 are SGHDN and FVKESK. CDR3 in amino acids: CASSHEKRDYQETQYF. CDR3 coding DNA: TGTGCCAGCAGCCACGAAAAGCGGGATTACCAAGAGACCCAGTACTTC.

The chain has TRBV5-4 and TRBJ2-5; tentative D call: TRBD2 (5 bases). Germline loops: CDR1 SGHNT, CDR2 YYREEE (reference sequence). CDR3 length equals 14 residues. V lost 5 bases to trimming and J lost 1 base, with 12 bases between them. CDR3 sequence: CASRPDSAQETQYF. The CDR3 DNA follows: TGTGCCAGCAGACCGGACTCGGCCCAAGAGACCCAGTACTTC.